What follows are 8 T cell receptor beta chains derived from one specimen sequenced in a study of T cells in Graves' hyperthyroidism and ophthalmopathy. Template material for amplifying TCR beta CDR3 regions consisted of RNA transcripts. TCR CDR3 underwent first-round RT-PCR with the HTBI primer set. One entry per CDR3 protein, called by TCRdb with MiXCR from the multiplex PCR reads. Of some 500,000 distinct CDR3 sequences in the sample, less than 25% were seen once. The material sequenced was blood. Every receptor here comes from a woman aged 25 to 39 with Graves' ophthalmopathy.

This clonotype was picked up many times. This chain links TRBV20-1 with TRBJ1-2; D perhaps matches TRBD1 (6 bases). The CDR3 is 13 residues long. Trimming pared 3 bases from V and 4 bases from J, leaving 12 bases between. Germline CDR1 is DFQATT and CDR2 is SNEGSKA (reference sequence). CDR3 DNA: TGCAGTGCTAGGGAACAGGGTTTCTATGGCTACACCTTC. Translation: CSAREQGFYGYTF.

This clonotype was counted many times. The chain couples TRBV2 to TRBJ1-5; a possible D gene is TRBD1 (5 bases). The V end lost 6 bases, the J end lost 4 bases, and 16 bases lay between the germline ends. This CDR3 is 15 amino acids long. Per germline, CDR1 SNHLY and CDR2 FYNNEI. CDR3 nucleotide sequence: TGTGCCAGCAGCACGTCAGGGAACGGGAATCAGCCCCAGCATTTT. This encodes CASSTSGNGNQPQHF.

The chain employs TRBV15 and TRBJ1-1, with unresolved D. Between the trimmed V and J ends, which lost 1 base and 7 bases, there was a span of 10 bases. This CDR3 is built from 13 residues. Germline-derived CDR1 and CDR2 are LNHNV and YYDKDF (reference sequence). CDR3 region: CATSRAINLEAFF. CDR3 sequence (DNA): TGTGCCACCAGCAGAGCAATCAACCTTGAAGCTTTCTTT.

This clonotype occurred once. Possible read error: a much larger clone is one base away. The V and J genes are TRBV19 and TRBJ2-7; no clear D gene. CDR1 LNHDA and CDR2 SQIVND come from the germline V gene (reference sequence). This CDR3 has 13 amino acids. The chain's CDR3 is CASSADGPYEHYF. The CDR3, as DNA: TGTGCCAGTAGTGCCGACGGACCCTACGAGCACTACTTC.

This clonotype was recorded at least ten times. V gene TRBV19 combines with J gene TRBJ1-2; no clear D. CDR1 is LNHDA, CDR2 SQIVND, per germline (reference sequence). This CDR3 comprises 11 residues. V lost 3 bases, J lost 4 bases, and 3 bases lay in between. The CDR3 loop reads CASSIGYGYTF. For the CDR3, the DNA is TGTGCCAGTAGTATTGGCTATGGCTACACCTTC.

CDR3: CASGNRATNEKLFF. The CDR3, as DNA: TGCGCCAGCGGTAACAGGGCAACTAATGAAAAACTGTTTTTT. This chain joins TRBV4-1 and TRBJ1-4, with D perhaps TRBD1 (6 bases). The CDR3 totals 14 residues. The V gene's germline CDR1 is MGHRA and CDR2 YSYEKL. V lost 8 bases to trimming and J lost 0 bases, with 10 bases between them.

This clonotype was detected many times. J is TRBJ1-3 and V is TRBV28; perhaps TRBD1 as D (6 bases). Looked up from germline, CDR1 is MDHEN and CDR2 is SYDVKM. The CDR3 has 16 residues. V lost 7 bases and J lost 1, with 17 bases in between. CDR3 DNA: TGTGCCAGCATGGAGGGGGTCGTCCTATCTGGAAACACCATATATTTT. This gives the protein CASMEGVVLSGNTIYF.

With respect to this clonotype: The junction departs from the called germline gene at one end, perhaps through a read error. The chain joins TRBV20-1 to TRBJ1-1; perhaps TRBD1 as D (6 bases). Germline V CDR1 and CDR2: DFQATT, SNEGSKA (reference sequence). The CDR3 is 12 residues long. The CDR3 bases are TGCAGTGCCGATCAAGGGGACACTAAAGCTTTCTTT. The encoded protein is CSADQGDTKAFF.